This TCR beta chain was observed in a study of shared clonotypes between healthy human individuals. Concerning this clone itself: What it recognizes is unknown.

The protocol was immunoSEQ multiplex PCR, while the TCRdb copy is restricted to in-frame clones and leaves out a portion. The sample yields approximately 640,000 clones, about nine tenths seen once. Study-level results: About 5% was the fraction of naive CD4 clonotypes found shared across a few donors.

The CDR3 runs to 15 residues. The V gene's germline CDR1 is SEHNR and CDR2 FQNEAQ (reference sequence). The V gene end was trimmed by 10 bases and the J gene end by 4 bases; junction bases not matched to a gene: 12. The chain employs TRBV7-9 and TRBJ2-3, with 9 bases fitting TRBD2. Sequencing was performed on memory CD8+ T cells from PBMCs. Subset defined: CD45RO+ cells pooled with CCR7-negative TemRA cells. The TCR originated in a man aged 18 to 35 in good health. Some clones in this sample may be carry-over from other donors' samples. The CDR3 region is CATPGREGLADTQYF. The DNA for the CDR3 is TGTGCCACACCGGGGCGGGAGGGCCTGGCAGATACGCAGTATTTT.